This TCR beta chain derives from a study of shared clonotypes between healthy human individuals. For the study at large: Three plates each covered CD4 naive and memory; CD8 naive two, CD8 memory one.

The naive CD8 subset, CD45RO-negative cells positively selected for CCR7, excluded terminally differentiated effector memory CD45RA+ cells. The germline V gene encodes CDR1 SGDLS and CDR2 YYNGEE. This CDR3 has 15 amino acids. With V trimmed by 0 bases and J by 7 bases, 5 bases remained unmatched. Repertoires were generated with immunoSEQ multiplex PCR, while TCRdb's copy carries only in-frame clones and drops some. The sample records about 580,000 clones, 95% to 98% being singletons. The chain employs TRBV9 and TRBJ2-4, with 9 bases that match TRBD1. The sequenced material came from naive CD8+ T cells sorted from blood. The receptor's source is a man aged 25 to 40 in good health. CDR3 in amino acids: CASSVGGTGSNIQYF. CDR3 coding DNA: TGTGCCAGCAGCGTAGGGGGGACAGGGTCCAACATTCAGTACTTC.